This entry lists 17 T cell receptor beta chains sequenced from one sample in a study of CD8+CD57+ T cells in acquired aplastic anemia listed by TCRdb under 2018. Expansion of CD8+CD57+ cells had been shown by flow cytometry in the patients chosen for sequencing. Sequencing used an Illumina HiSeq 2000. Profiling of TCR beta VDJ combinations and CDR3 sequences used genomic DNA as the template. The raw public data were reprocessed by TCRdb itself: fastp quality trimming at Q25, MiXCR clonotype calling, in-frame beta chains only. Identical CDR3 protein sequences are pooled into one entry, listed with their most common genes and DNA. The sample table records about 220,000 distinct CDR3 sequences; around half of these occur just once. The ten largest clones add up to 6.5% to 10% of the sample. The material sequenced was sorted CD4+, CD8+, or CD8+CD57+ T cells (not recorded which) from PBMCs. These receptors were obtained from a human donor with aplastic anemia.

This chain connects TRBV29-1 to TRBJ2-7; possible D gene TRBD1, 6 bases. The CDR3 is 12 residues long. Germline V CDR1 and CDR2: SQVTM, ANQGSEA. The V end lost 6 bases, the J end lost 3 bases, and 12 bases lay between the germline ends. The CDR3 spells CSVTRTDYEQYF. The CDR3 DNA follows: TGCAGCGTGACCCGGACAGACTACGAGCAGTACTTC.

The chain is built from TRBV20-1 and TRBJ2-1; D possibly corresponds to TRBD1 (6 bases). The germline V gene has CDR1 DFQATT and CDR2 SNEGSKA (reference sequence). CDR3 size: 13 residues. The CDR3 nucleotides read TGCAGCGTAGAACAGGGTCCCTACAATGAGCAGTTCTTC. This encodes CSVEQGPYNEQFF.

This clonotype was picked up a small number of times. This rearrangement joins TRBV19 to TRBJ1-2, with 7 bases identical to TRBD1. The CDR3 spans 12 residues. Germline V gene data show CDR1 as LNHDA and CDR2 as SQIVND (reference sequence). Trimming at V came to 7 bases and at J to 6 bases, leaving 5 bases not matched to a gene. For the CDR3, the DNA is TGTGCCAGTATGATCCAGGGGGATGGCTACACCTTC. It is translated as CASMIQGDGYTF.

The V call is TRBV7-9, the J call TRBJ1-2; a possible D gene is TRBD1 (5 bases). This CDR3 comprises 13 residues. V was trimmed by 5 bases and J by 6 bases, leaving 13 bases between them. CDR1 is SEHNR, CDR2 FQNEAQ, per germline (reference sequence). The CDR3 nucleotides read TGTGCCAGCAGCCAGGGACGGGAAGATGGCTACACCTTC. Encoded protein: CASSQGREDGYTF.

This clonotype showed up many times. V usage is TRBV10-1 and J usage is TRBJ2-7; 10 bases are shared with TRBD2. CDR1 WNHNN and CDR2 SYGVQD come from the germline V gene (reference sequence). CDR3 size: 15 residues. V trimming: 6 bases; J trimming: 4 bases; junction bases outside the gene matches: 9. The DNA of the CDR3 is TGCGCCAGCAGCCCACAGCGGGGGGGCCAATACGAGCAGTACTTC. As protein: CASSPQRGGQYEQYF.

This clonotype was seen a few times. This may come from a read error, since a much larger clone is one base off. In this CDR3 the conserved last residue, phenylalanine or tryptophan, is missing, so a read error is likely. The chain has TRBV9 and TRBJ1-2, with 7 bases that match TRBD1. Germline V gene data show CDR1 as SGDLS and CDR2 as YYNGEE. The J segment lost 5 bases and the V segment lost 6 bases, leaving 13 bases of the junction unmatched. There are 15 residues in the CDR3. CDR3 protein: CASTKIRGVEYGYTS. The CDR3 DNA reads TGTGCCAGCACCAAGATCAGGGGGGTAGAGTATGGCTACACCTCC.

This clonotype was observed at least ten times. The chain is built from TRBV10-1 and TRBJ2-5; TRBD2 agrees at 8 bases. This CDR3 has 16 amino acids. Trimming removed 0 bases from V and 4 bases from J; junction bases left unmatched: 7. The germline CDR1 and CDR2 sequences are WNHNN and SYGVQD (reference sequence). The CDR3: CASSESTGGIIETQYF. DNA of the CDR3: TGCGCCAGCAGTGAGTCTACGGGGGGGATCATAGAGACCCAGTACTTC.

This clonotype was picked up many times. This sequence joins TRBV7-9 and TRBJ2-1, with 11 bases lining up with TRBD2. The CDR3 sequence is 16 residues long. The germline gives CDR1 SEHNR, CDR2 FQNEAQ (reference sequence). V lost 5 bases and J lost 4; bases outside the gene matches: 7. The CDR3 sequence: CASSRSGRASYNEQFF. CDR3 DNA sequence: TGTGCCAGCAGCCGTAGCGGGAGGGCCTCATACAATGAGCAGTTCTTC.

This clonotype was recorded many times. The chain couples TRBV4-1 to TRBJ2-1; D might be TRBD1 (6 bases). The germline V gene encodes CDR1 MGHRA and CDR2 YSYEKL. V gave up 3 bases and J gave up 5 bases, with 20 bases separating them. The CDR3 runs 17 residues. CDR3 sequence (DNA): TGCGCCAGCAGCCACCTGGGGGCAGGGGTGGCCAACAATGAGCAGTTCTTC. It specifies CASSHLGAGVANNEQFF.

This chain joins TRBV5-8 and TRBJ1-5; 7 nucleotides match TRBD1. The J segment lost 7 bases and the V segment lost 4 bases, leaving 11 bases of the junction unmatched. Germline V gives CDR1 SGHTS, CDR2 YDEGEE. This CDR3 has 15 residues. CDR3 nucleotide sequence: TGTGCCAGCAGCACCTTCGACAGGGAACACCAGCCCCAGCATTTT. Translation: CASSTFDREHQPQHF.

A word on this clonotype: One base away lies a much larger clone, so this may be a sequencing read error. The gene calls are TRBV7-9 and TRBJ2-2; D is undetermined. This CDR3 has 16 amino acids. Germline lookup yields CDR1 SEHNR and CDR2 FQNEAQ (reference sequence). The CDR3 is CASSIRTASSTGELFF. In DNA form, the CDR3 reads TGCGCCAGCAGCATTAGAACAGCGTCGAGCACCGGGGAGCTGTTTTTT.

Points on this clonotype: Compared with germline, one end of the junction differs, possibly owing to a read error. The V and J genes are TRBV15 and TRBJ2-7; D ambiguous. Germline lookup yields CDR1 LNHNV and CDR2 YYDKDF (reference sequence). The CDR3 spans 13 residues. The CDR3 region has the DNA TGTGCCACCAGCAGCCCCGTGTTAGATGAGCAGCACTTC. Encoded protein: CATSSPVLDEQHF. The full variable domain, in which reference TRBV15 and TRBJ2-7 provide the parts outside the CDR3, is DAMVIQNPRYQVTQFGKPVTLSCSQTLNHNVMYWYQQKSSQAPKLLFHYYDKDFNNEADTPDNFQSRRPNTSFCFLDIRSPGLGDTAMYLCATSSPVLDEQHFGPGTRLTVT.

There are many counts of this clonotype. This chain joins TRBV20-1 and TRBJ2-6; D is unresolved. The CDR3 loop spans 15 amino acids. Trimming shortened V by 4 bases and J by 0 bases, and 10 bases separated the two germline ends. CDR1 DFQATT and CDR2 SNEGSKA come from the germline V gene (reference sequence). CDR3 in DNA: TGCAGTGCTAAAGGCGACCCCTCTGGGGCCAACGTCCTGACTTTC. Its protein product is CSAKGDPSGANVLTF.

This clonotype has only one observation. This chain joins TRBV24-1 and TRBJ2-5; tentative D call: TRBD1 (8 bases). This CDR3 region has 16 residues. Trimming removed 5 bases from V and 2 bases from J, with 17 bases in between. CDR1 is KGHDR, CDR2 SFDVKD, per germline. The CDR3 coding sequence is TGTGCCACCAGTGGACGACAGGGGACTACACAAGAGACCCAGTACTTC. Translated: CATSGRQGTTQETQYF.

The sample holds many counts of this clonotype. The chain couples TRBV27 to TRBJ2-1, with D uncertain. Germline-derived CDR1 and CDR2 are MNHEY and SMNVEV (reference sequence). The CDR3 is 8 amino acids. The CDR3 DNA reads TGTGCGGCCGGTGAGCAGTTCTTC. It specifies CAAGEQFF.

Many counts were recorded for this clonotype. The chain recombines TRBV9 with TRBJ1-1; tentatively, D is TRBD1 (6 bases). The length of the CDR3 is 15 residues. Germline CDR1 SGDLS, CDR2 YYNGEE. Between the trimmed V and J ends, which lost 3 bases and 8 bases, there was a span of 20 bases. This CDR3 reads CASSAIQGGGTEAFF. Here the CDR3 DNA reads TGTGCCAGCAGCGCGATACAGGGAGGGGGGACCGAAGCTTTCTTT.

In the case of this clonotype: Being one base from a much bigger clone, this may be a read error. The chain has TRBV30 and TRBJ2-7; possible D gene TRBD1, 5 bases. The CDR3 has 12 amino acids. Per germline, CDR1 GTSNPN and CDR2 SVGIG (reference sequence). Trimming took 3 bases from V and 2 from J, leaving 8 bases between them. This CDR3 is CAWRKGTYEQYF. CDR3 DNA: TGTGCCTGGAGAAAGGGGACCTACGAGCAGTACTTC.